This T cell receptor (beta chain) was obtained from a study of T cell repertoires in cytomegalovirus infection. Study in general: Public TCR beta signatures marked donors with CMV infection and the matching HLA.

The CDR3 sequence is 12 residues long. V gave up 0 bases and J gave up 8 bases, with 5 bases separating them. The sample holds many counts of this clonotype. Its matching antigen is unknown. The study's findings and limits: HLA-C-restricted TCR beta clonotypes specific for CMV led the ex vivo response.

TCRdb used MiXCR to reprocess the reads, holding one entry per CDR3 protein. The table lists about 920,000 distinct CDR3 sequences, around 30% of them singletons. This rearrangement joins TRBV12-3 or TRBV12-4 to TRBJ2-1; no clear D. The receptor was derived from a human donor in good health (CMV status not recorded). Some clones in this sample may be carry-over from other donors' samples. The specimen was cultured CD8+ T cells from PBMCs, collected from culture after CMV antigen stimulation. CDR3 protein: CASSLAAHEQFF. The CDR3 nucleotides are TGTGCCAGCAGTTTAGCGGCCCATGAGCAGTTCTTC.